The 26 T cell receptor beta chains presented below share a single source sample, sequenced in a study of CD8 T cells in ankylosing spondylitis. Regarding the study as a whole: A motif of 7 or 8 highly homologous TCR beta variants was seen as apparently characteristic of ankylosing spondylitis blood.

For these receptors, no antigen is known. TCRdb passed the 5' RACE reads through MiXCR, listing each CDR3 protein once. The table has around 490,000 distinct CDR3 sequences, roughly 5.3% seen once. Sequencing was carried out using blood, either unsorted or a sorted T cell fraction (not recorded which). Receptor source: a male donor with ankylosing spondylitis.

This clonotype occurred many times. This rearrangement joins TRBV29-1 to TRBJ1-2; perhaps TRBD1 as D (6 bases). CDR1 and CDR2 (germline): SQVTM, ANQGSEA. This CDR3 contains 14 residues. V lost 6 bases and J 2 bases, leaving 16 bases between the germline ends. The CDR3 loop is CSVAPGHTNYGYTF. CDR3 DNA sequence: TGCAGCGTCGCCCCGGGACACACAAACTATGGCTACACCTTC.

This clonotype came up many times. The chain carries TRBV20-1 and TRBJ2-7; D not certain. The CDR3 sequence is 13 residues long. The germline CDR1 and CDR2 sequences are DFQATT and SNEGSKA (reference sequence). Trimming pared 2 bases from V and 5 bases from J, leaving 13 bases between. The CDR3 DNA sequence: TGCAGTGCTAGACGGCCTACCCCGGACGAGCAGTACTTC. Its protein is CSARRPTPDEQYF.

This clonotype has just one count. The genes are TRBV20-1 and TRBJ1-2; D is unresolved. The CDR3 totals 12 residues. Trimming took 3 bases from V and 4 from J, leaving 9 bases between them. The germline gives CDR1 DFQATT, CDR2 SNEGSKA (reference sequence). CDR3 in DNA: TGCAGTGCTAGTAGTACAGTCTATGGCTACACCTTC. Translated, it gives CSASSTVYGYTF.

This clonotype has ten or more counts. This rearrangement joins TRBV6-5 to TRBJ2-7; tentative D call: TRBD2 (5 bases). The CDR3 contains 16 residues. Germline loops: CDR1 MNHEY, CDR2 SVGAGI. Deletions cut 0 bases from V and 0 bases from J, with 12 bases between. The CDR3 DNA reads as TGTGCCAGCAGTTACTCGAAGGGAGAAAGCTCCTACGAGCAGTACTTC. Its protein product is CASSYSKGESSYEQYF.

This clonotype was seen at least ten times. The V call is TRBV6-5, the J call TRBJ2-7; 8 bases are a match to TRBD1. V shed 4 bases, J shed 4 bases, and the junction held 12 bases outside the gene matches. Germline V gives CDR1 MNHEY, CDR2 SVGAGI. CDR3 length: 16 amino acids. In nucleotides, the CDR3 is TGTGCCAGCAGTTCTACAGGGGGGACTGTTTCATACGAGCAGTACTTC. Its translation: CASSSTGGTVSYEQYF.

This clonotype was detected many times. This chain links TRBV20-1 with TRBJ1-2; D gene uncertain. Trimming left V 1 base short and J 1 base short, with 10 bases between. The CDR3 runs to 14 residues. Germline V lookup: CDR1 DFQATT, CDR2 SNEGSKA (reference sequence). This CDR3 reads CSARGRQVNYGYTF. The CDR3, as DNA: TGCAGTGCTAGAGGAAGACAAGTTAACTATGGCTACACCTTC.

This clonotype was seen ten or more times. This chain connects TRBV27 to TRBJ2-3, with TRBD2 matching over 8 bases. Germline V gives CDR1 MNHEY, CDR2 SMNVEV (reference sequence). The CDR3 sequence is 14 residues long. V shed 6 bases, J shed 3 bases, and the junction held 5 bases outside the gene matches. The CDR3 nucleotides are TGTGCCAGCAGACTAGCGGCGCTTACAGATACGCAGTATTTT. Translation: CASRLAALTDTQYF.

This clonotype was counted between two and nine times. The CDR3 region is CASSPIAGTSYNEQFF. The DNA for the CDR3 is TGTGCCAGCAGCCCGATAGCGGGCACCTCCTACAATGAGCAGTTCTTC. The chain recombines TRBV7-9 with TRBJ2-1; 7 positions match TRBD2. V was clipped by 5 bases and J by 0 bases; unmatched bases: 7. The length of the CDR3 is 16 residues. CDR1 and CDR2 from the germline V gene are SEHNR and FQNEAQ (reference sequence).

The table lists this clonotype with many counts. The V gene is TRBV29-1, the J gene TRBJ1-2; the D is unclear. The germline V gene encodes CDR1 SQVTM and CDR2 ANQGSEA. This CDR3 is built from 12 residues. V shed 2 bases and J shed 7 bases, with 11 bases lying between them. CDR3 loop: CSVENFSGGYTF. The CDR3 region has the DNA TGCAGCGTTGAAAACTTCTCTGGTGGCTACACCTTC.

This clonotype was detected many times. The chain joins TRBV20-1 to TRBJ1-1, with TRBD1 as a possible D gene (6 bases). Trimming removed 1 base at V and 1 base at J, with 13 bases between. Germline assignment: CDR1 DFQATT and CDR2 SNEGSKA (reference sequence). CDR3 length: 15 amino acids. Here the CDR3 DNA reads TGCAGTGCTAGAGCTGGGAACAGGGAGAACACTGAAGCTTTCTTT. The encoded protein is CSARAGNRENTEAFF.

This chain joins TRBV7-9 and TRBJ2-3; D may be TRBD2 (7 bases). Germline CDR1 SEHNR, CDR2 FQNEAQ (reference sequence). The CDR3 has 16 residues. Trimming took 5 bases from V and 5 from J, leaving 20 bases between them. The CDR3 protein is CASSIGGGGRRDTQYF. DNA of the CDR3: TGTGCCAGCAGCATTGGAGGGGGAGGGCGCCGAGATACGCAGTATTTT.

This clonotype was seen at least ten times. The gene calls are TRBV7-2 and TRBJ2-1, with a weak D call TRBD1 (7 bases). CDR1 is SGHTA, CDR2 FQGNSA, per germline. Trimming cost V 5 bases and J 1 base, with 12 bases left between them. This CDR3 comprises 15 residues. CDR3: CASSRGTASYNEQFF. DNA for the CDR3: TGTGCCAGCAGCCGCGGGACAGCTTCCTACAATGAGCAGTTCTTC.

This clonotype was recorded many times. This rearrangement joins TRBV12-3 or TRBV12-4 to TRBJ1-1; tentatively, D is TRBD1 (5 bases). CDR3 length equals 14 residues. With 6 bases removed from V and 5 bases from J, the gap between germline ends came to 16 bases. CDR3 amino acids: CASRLIRDWTEAFF. CDR3 DNA sequence: TGTGCCAGCAGGCTTATCAGGGATTGGACTGAAGCTTTCTTT.

The table lists this clonotype with a few counts. This chain uses TRBV24-1 with TRBJ1-5; no clear D. The CDR3 is 15 amino acids. The germline gives CDR1 KGHDR, CDR2 SFDVKD. Trimming took off 4 bases at V and 4 bases at J, with 13 bases between the two ends. The CDR3 loop is CATSDPREDNQPQHF. DNA for the CDR3: TGTGCCACCAGTGACCCACGGGAGGATAATCAGCCCCAGCATTTT.

This rearrangement joins TRBV10-3 to TRBJ2-1, with unresolved D. Germline CDR1 ENHRY, CDR2 SYGVKD. V lost 0 bases, J lost 0 bases, and 6 bases lay in between. The CDR3 is 15 amino acids. The chain's CDR3 is CAISESSISYNEQFF. The CDR3 DNA sequence: TGTGCCATCAGTGAGTCATCCATCTCCTACAATGAGCAGTTCTTC.

This clonotype appeared many times. The chain carries TRBV5-6 and TRBJ1-2; TRBD1 aligns across 9 bases. This CDR3 is 13 amino acids long. J was trimmed by 7 bases and V by 3 bases; bases with no gene match: 4. The germline V gene has CDR1 SGHDT and CDR2 YYEEEE. CDR3 DNA: TGTGCCAGCAGCTGGGGACAGGGAGGTGGCTACACCTTC. Its translation: CASSWGQGGGYTF. Using reference TRBV5-6 and TRBJ1-2 for the parts outside the CDR3, the full variable domain is DAGVTQSPTHLIKTRGQQVTLRCSPKSGHDTVSWYQQALGQGPQFIFQYYEEEERQRGNFPDRFSGHQFPNYSSELNVNALLLGDSALYLCASSWGQGGGYTFGSGTRLTVV.

This clonotype occurred many times. The genes are TRBV12-3 or TRBV12-4 and TRBJ1-2, with D perhaps matching TRBD1 (6 bases). Trimming took 3 bases from V and 8 from J, leaving 13 bases between them. The CDR3 runs 13 residues. CDR3 sequence reads: CASSFEQGGGYTF. The CDR3 nucleotides are TGTGCCAGCAGTTTTGAACAGGGAGGGGGCTACACCTTC.

Only a few counts were recorded for this clonotype. This rearrangement joins TRBV20-1 to TRBJ1-2; no clear D. In germline, CDR1 is DFQATT, CDR2 SNEGSKA (reference sequence). Trimming removed 0 bases from V and 7 bases from J, with 9 bases in between. The CDR3 has 12 residues. In nucleotides, the CDR3 is TGCAGTGCTAGAGATCAGATTCGTGGCTACACCTTC. Its translation is CSARDQIRGYTF.

This clonotype was detected ten times or more. This sequence joins TRBV6-1 and TRBJ2-4; TRBD2 is a possible D gene (6 bases). The germline gives CDR1 MNHNS, CDR2 SASEGT. CDR3 length equals 14 residues. Trimming removed 4 bases from V and 8 bases from J, with 15 bases in between. CDR3 coding DNA: TGTGCCAGCAGTGGGGTGGGGGAGGCGTACATTCAGTACTTC. Amino acid sequence: CASSGVGEAYIQYF.

There are a few counts of this clonotype. The rearrangement uses TRBV25-1 and TRBJ1-2, with 12 bases matching TRBD1. This CDR3 is 17 amino acids long. Trimming cost V 6 bases and J 2 bases; bases outside gene matches: 10. Germline V CDR1 and CDR2: MGHDK, SYGVNS. In nucleotides, the CDR3 is TGTGCCAGCAGCGAACCGGGACAGGGGGCTGTGAACTATGGCTACACCTTC. Translation: CASSEPGQGAVNYGYTF.

This clonotype was found many times. The V gene is TRBV6-2 or TRBV6-3, the J gene TRBJ2-1; no definite D call. Germline loops: CDR1 MNHEY, CDR2 SVGEGT. The CDR3 loop spans 15 amino acids. Trimming removed 10 bases at V and 0 bases at J, with 16 bases between. The CDR3 region has the DNA TGTGCCATCCATTGGTCGGTAAGCTCCTACAATGAGCAGTTCTTC. Translation: CAIHWSVSSYNEQFF.

Ten or more counts support this clonotype. CDR3 DNA sequence: TGTGCCAGCAGTCGCTTTACGGGCCAATACTCCTACGAGCAGTACTTC. It codes for CASSRFTGQYSYEQYF. The chain joins TRBV7-2 to TRBJ2-7; D not certain. This CDR3 has 16 amino acids. V was pared by 6 bases and J by 0 bases, with 18 bases between. Germline V gene sequence: CDR1 SGHTA, CDR2 FQGNSA.

This clonotype was seen ten or more times. The chain is built from TRBV29-1 and TRBJ1-3; D unclear. Germline CDR1 and CDR2: SQVTM and ANQGSEA. The CDR3 is 14 amino acids. V was shortened by 4 bases and J by 2 bases, with 12 bases between the two germline ends. The CDR3 is CSVVGRGTGNTIYF. DNA for the CDR3: TGCAGCGTTGTGGGTCGCGGGACTGGAAACACCATATATTTT.

This clonotype was observed a few times. A junction end diverges from the germline sequence, so it may reflect a read error. V and J are TRBV2 and TRBJ2-3, with 12 bases identical to TRBD2. The CDR3 sequence is 17 residues long. Germline values: CDR1 SNHLY, CDR2 FYNNEI. CDR3 in DNA: TGTACCAGCAGATCCAGACTAGCGGGAGTGAGCACAGATACGCAGTATTTT. Encoded protein: CTSRSRLAGVSTDTQYF.

This clonotype was recorded at least ten times. This chain joins TRBV5-1 and TRBJ2-5; D may be TRBD2 (6 bases). There are 19 residues in the CDR3. Trimming stripped 2 bases from V and 0 bases from J, with 23 bases between. Germline V gene sequence: CDR1 SGHRS, CDR2 YFSETQ. The CDR3 coding sequence is TGCGCCAGCAGCTTCCCCGGGGCTAGCGATAACCCGTACCAAGAGACCCAGTACTTC. The encoded protein is CASSFPGASDNPYQETQYF.

This clonotype was recorded at least ten times. The chain joins TRBV29-1 to TRBJ2-2; 9 bases match TRBD1. The trim removed 2 bases at V and 5 bases at J, leaving 9 bases unmatched. Germline assignment: CDR1 SQVTM and CDR2 ANQGSEA. This CDR3 contains 16 residues. The CDR3 nucleotides are TGCAGCGTTGAAAGGTTGGGTGACAGGGGGACCGGGGAGCTGTTTTTT. Residues: CSVERLGDRGTGELFF.